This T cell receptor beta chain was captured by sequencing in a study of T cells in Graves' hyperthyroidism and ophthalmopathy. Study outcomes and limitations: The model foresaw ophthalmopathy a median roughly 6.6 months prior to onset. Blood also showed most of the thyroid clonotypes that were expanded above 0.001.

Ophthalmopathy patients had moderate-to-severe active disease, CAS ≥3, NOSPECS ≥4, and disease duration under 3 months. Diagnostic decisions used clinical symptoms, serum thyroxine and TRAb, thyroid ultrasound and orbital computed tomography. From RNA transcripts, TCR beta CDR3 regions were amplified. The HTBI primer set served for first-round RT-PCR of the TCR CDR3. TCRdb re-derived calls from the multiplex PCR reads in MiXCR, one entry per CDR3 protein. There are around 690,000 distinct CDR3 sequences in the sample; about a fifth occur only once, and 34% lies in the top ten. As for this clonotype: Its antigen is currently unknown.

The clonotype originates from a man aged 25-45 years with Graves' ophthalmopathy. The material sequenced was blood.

CDR3 nucleotide sequence: TGTGCCAGCAGTTTATCGGGCCTTGCGGGGCGGCAGCCCCAGCATTTT. This sequence encodes CASSLSGLAGRQPQHF. The chain recombines TRBV27 with TRBJ1-5, with TRBD1 as a possible D gene (5 bases). CDR1 and CDR2 (germline): MNHEY, SMNVEV (reference sequence). This CDR3 spans 16 amino acids. The germline V and J ends were trimmed by 0 bases and 7 bases, with 16 bases remaining between them.